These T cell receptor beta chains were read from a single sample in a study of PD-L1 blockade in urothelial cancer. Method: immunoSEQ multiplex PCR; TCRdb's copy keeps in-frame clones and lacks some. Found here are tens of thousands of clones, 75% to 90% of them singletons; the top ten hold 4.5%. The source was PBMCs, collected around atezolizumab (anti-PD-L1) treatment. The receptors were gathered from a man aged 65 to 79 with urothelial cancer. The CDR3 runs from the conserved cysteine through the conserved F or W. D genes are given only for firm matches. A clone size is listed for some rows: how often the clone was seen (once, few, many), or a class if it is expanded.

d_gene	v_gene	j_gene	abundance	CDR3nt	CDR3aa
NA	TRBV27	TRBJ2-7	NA	TGTGCCAGCAGTTCCCACGACACCATATCCTACGAGCAGTACTTC	CASSSHDTISYEQYF
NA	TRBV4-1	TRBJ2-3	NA	TGCGCCAGCAGCCAAGGGGGAGCGGAATCCCCTAGCACAGATACGCAGTATTTT	CASSQGGAESPSTDTQYF
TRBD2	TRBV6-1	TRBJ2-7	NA	TGTGCCAGCAGTGGGAGAAGCGGGAGCTCCTACGAGCAGTACTTC	CASSGRSGSSYEQYF
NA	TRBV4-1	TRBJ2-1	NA	TGCGCCAGCAGCCAAGACCCTAGCGCAACTAACAATGAGCAGTTCTTC	CASSQDPSATNNEQFF
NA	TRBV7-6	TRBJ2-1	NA	TGTGCCAGCAGCTTAGGAGGGGGAAAACGATACAATGAGCAGTTCTTC	CASSLGGGKRYNEQFF
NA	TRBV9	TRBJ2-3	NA	TGTGCCAGCAGCGTAAGGTCTAGCGAGACAGATACGCAGTATTTT	CASSVRSSETDTQYF
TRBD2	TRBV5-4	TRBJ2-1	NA	TGTGCCGTTACCTCTAGCGGGAGGGCCCGAGGTGGGAATGAGCAGTTCTTC	CAVTSSGRARGGNEQFF
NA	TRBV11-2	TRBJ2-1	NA	TGTGCCAGCAGCTTAGATCGGAACAGGGTGGCCTACAATGAGCAGTTCTTC	CASSLDRNRVAYNEQFF
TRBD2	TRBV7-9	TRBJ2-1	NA	TGTGCCAGCAGCTCAGGACTAGCGGGAGGAAAGCAGTTCTTC	CASSSGLAGGKQFF
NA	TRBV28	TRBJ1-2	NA	TGTGCCAGCACGTCCACAGGGTATGGCTACACCTTC	CASTSTGYGYTF
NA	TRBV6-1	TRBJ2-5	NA	TGTGCCAGCAGTAACCTAGACCCTAAAGAGACCCAGTACTTC	CASSNLDPKETQYF
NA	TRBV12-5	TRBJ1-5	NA	TGTGCTAGTGGTTTGAACGGGGGTGGTGGGCCCCAGCATTTT	CASGLNGGGGPQHF
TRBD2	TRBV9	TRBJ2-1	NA	TGTGCCAGCAGCGTCGGACCCACTAGCGGGGCTTACAATGAGCAGTTCTTC	CASSVGPTSGAYNEQFF
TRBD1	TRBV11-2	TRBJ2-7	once	TGTGCCAGCAGCTTAGAAGGGACAGGGAGATACGAGCAGTACTTC	CASSLEGTGRYEQYF
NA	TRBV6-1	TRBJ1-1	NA	TGTGCCAGCAGTGAAGCGGGGGCGCACACAGGGATAAACACTGAAGCTTTCTTT	CASSEAGAHTGINTEAFF
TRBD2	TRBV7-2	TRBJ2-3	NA	TGTGCCAGCCTTTCTAGCGGGAGTGTGGCAGATACGCAGTATTTT	CASLSSGSVADTQYF
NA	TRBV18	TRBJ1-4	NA	TGTGCCAGCTCATCAGGGGCAGGGGAAAAACTGTTTTTT	CASSSGAGEKLFF
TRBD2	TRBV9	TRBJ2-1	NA	TGTGCCAGCAGCGCGAGCGGGAGGGCCTACAATGAGCAGTTCTTC	CASSASGRAYNEQFF
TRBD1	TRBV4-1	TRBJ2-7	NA	TGCGCCAGCAGCCAAGGGACAGGGCCCTACGAGCAGTACTTC	CASSQGTGPYEQYF
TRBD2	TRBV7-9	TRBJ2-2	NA	TGTGCCAGCAGCTTACTAGCGGGAGGGTACACCGGGGAGCTGTTTTTT	CASSLLAGGYTGELFF
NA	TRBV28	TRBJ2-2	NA	TGTGCCAGCAGGAGGTCGGCGAACACCGGGGAGCTGTTTTTT	CASRRSANTGELFF
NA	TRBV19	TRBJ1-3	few	TGTGCCAGTAGTATAGATCGACAGCCTGGAAACACCATATATTTT	CASSIDRQPGNTIYF